The clone carrying this T cell receptor beta chain has more than one count but fewer than ten. The CDR3 extends over 13 amino acids. CDR1 is SGHAT, CDR2 FQNNGV, per germline. Trimming removed 0 bases at V and 9 bases at J, with 11 bases between. Libraries were prepared by immunoSEQ multiplex PCR; TCRdb keeps only in-frame clonotypes and omits some of them. The sample holds 150,000 to 200,000 clones, 75% to 90% seen once. The record originates from a study of cytomegalovirus exposure and HLA in healthy donors. The origin of this receptor is a man aged 18 to 35 in good health and CMV-seropositive. Sequencing was done on a sample of PBMCs. The chain uses TRBV11-2 and TRBJ1-1; D is uncertain. The CDR3 sequence is CASSLDLRGKAFF. The DNA of the CDR3 is TGTGCCAGCAGCTTAGATCTTCGGGGAAAAGCTTTCTTT.